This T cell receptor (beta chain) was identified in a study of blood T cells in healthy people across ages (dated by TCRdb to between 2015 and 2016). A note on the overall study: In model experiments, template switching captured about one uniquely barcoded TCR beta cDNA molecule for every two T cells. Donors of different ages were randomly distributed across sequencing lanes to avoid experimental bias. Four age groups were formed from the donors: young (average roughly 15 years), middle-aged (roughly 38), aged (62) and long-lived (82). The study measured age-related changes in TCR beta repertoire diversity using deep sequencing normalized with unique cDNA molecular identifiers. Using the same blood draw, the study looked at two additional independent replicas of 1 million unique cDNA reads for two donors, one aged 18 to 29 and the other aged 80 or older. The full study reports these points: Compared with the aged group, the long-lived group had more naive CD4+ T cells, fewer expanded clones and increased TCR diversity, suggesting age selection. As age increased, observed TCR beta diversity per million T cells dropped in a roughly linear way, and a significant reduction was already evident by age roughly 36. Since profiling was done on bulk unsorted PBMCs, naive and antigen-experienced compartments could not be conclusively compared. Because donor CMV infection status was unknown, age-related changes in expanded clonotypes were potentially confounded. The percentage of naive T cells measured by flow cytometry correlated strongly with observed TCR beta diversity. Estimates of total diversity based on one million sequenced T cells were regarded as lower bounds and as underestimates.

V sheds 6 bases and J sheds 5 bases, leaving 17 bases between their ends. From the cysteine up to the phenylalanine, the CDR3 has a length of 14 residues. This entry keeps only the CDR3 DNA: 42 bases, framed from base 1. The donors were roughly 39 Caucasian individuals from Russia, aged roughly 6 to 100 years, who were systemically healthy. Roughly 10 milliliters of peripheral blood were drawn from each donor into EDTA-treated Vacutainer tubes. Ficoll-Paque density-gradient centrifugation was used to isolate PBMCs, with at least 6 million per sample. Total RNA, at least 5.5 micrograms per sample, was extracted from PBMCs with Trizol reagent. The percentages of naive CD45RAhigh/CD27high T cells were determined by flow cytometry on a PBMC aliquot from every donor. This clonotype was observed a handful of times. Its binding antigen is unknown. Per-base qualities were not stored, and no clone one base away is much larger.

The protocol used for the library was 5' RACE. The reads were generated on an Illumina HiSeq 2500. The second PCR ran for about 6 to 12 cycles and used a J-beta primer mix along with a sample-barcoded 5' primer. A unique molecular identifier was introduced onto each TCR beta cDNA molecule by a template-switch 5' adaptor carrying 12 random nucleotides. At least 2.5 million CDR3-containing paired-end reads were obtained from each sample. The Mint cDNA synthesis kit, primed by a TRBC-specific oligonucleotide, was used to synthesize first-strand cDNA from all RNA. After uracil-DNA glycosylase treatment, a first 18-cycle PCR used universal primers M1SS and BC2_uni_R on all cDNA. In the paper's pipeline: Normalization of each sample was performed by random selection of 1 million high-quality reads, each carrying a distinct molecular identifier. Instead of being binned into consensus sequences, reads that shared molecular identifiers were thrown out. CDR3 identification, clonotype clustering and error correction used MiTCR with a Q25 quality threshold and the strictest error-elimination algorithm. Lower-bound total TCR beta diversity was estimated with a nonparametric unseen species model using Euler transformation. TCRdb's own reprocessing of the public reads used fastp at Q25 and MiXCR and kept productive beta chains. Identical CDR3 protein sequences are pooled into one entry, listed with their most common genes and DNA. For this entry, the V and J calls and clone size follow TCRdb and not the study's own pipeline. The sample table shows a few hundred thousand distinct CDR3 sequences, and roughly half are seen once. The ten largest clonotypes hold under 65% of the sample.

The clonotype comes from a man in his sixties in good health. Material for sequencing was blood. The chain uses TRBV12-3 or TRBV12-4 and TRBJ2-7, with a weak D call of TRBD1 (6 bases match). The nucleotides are TGTGCCAGCAGCCTCAACAGGGTCGGGAACGAGCAGTACTTC. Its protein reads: CASSLNRVGNEQYF.